These 20 T cell receptor beta chains share one sample of origin, sequenced in a study of blood T cell repertoires in COVID-19. Method: immunoSEQ multiplex PCR; TCRdb's copy keeps in-frame clones and lacks some. The repertoire has roughly 300,000 clones, approximately 87% of them found once; the top ten carry approximately 8%. The sample taken for sequencing was peripheral blood. The source of these receptors is a woman between 45 and 65 years old who had recovered from COVID-19.

V usage is TRBV28 and J usage is TRBJ1-2; 12 bases line up with TRBD1. This CDR3 is built from 20 residues. The V gene end was trimmed by 7 bases and the J gene end by 8 bases; junction bases not matched to a gene: 26. The germline gives CDR1 MDHEN, CDR2 SYDVKM. The CDR3 loop reads CASKGTGGGKERFFFAGYTF. Here the CDR3 DNA reads TGTGCCAGCAAAGGGACAGGGGGCGGTAAAGAGAGGTTTTTTTTTGCGGGCTACACCTTC.

The rearrangement joins TRBV18 to TRBJ2-7, with D tentatively TRBD1 (6 bases). The V gene's germline CDR1 is KGHSH and CDR2 LQKENI. Trimming shortened V by 1 base and J by 0 bases, and 16 bases separated the two germline ends. The CDR3 consists of 17 residues. This CDR3 is CASSPQQQGPSSYEQYF. CDR3 DNA sequence: TGTGCCAGCTCACCACAACAACAGGGACCCAGCTCCTACGAGCAGTACTTC.

The J gene is TRBJ1-2, the V gene TRBV5-1; 8 nucleotides line up with TRBD1. This CDR3 has 14 residues. Losses at the gene ends were 1 base for V and 7 bases for J; bases not matched to a gene: 6. CDR1 SGHRS and CDR2 YFSETQ come from the germline V gene. The CDR3 DNA follows: TGCGCCAGCAGCTTGACAGGGGGGAGTTCTGGCTACACCTTC. The encoded protein is CASSLTGGSSGYTF.

J is TRBJ1-2 and V is TRBV4-1; no clear D. The CDR3 contains 15 residues. V was trimmed by 0 bases and J by 1 base, leaving 9 bases between them. Germline assignment: CDR1 MGHRA and CDR2 YSYEKL. CDR3 sequence: CASSQDAGNNYGYTF. DNA of the CDR3: TGCGCCAGCAGCCAAGACGCGGGGAATAACTATGGCTACACCTTC.

V and J are TRBV27 and TRBJ2-3; no firm D call. V lost 6 bases to trimming and J lost 2 bases, with 12 bases between them. Germline assignment: CDR1 MNHEY and CDR2 SMNVEV (reference sequence). This CDR3 has 14 amino acids. The CDR3 nucleotides read TGTGCCAGCAGGCTGACACCAATCACAGATACGCAGTATTTT. This translates into CASRLTPITDTQYF.

CDR3: CASTPSGFGELFF. The CDR3 DNA sequence: TGTGCCAGTACCCCAAGCGGATTCGGGGAGCTGTTTTTT. V is TRBV19 and J is TRBJ2-2; tentatively, D is TRBD2 (5 bases). The V and J ends lost 7 bases and 7 bases respectively, with 13 bases between them. The CDR3 is 13 amino acids. Germline-derived CDR1 and CDR2 are LNHDA and SQIVND (reference sequence).

The chain has TRBV2 and TRBJ2-3, with a possible D match to TRBD2 (5 bases). This CDR3 comprises 15 residues. The V end lost 5 bases, the J end lost 4 bases, and 16 bases lay between the germline ends. The V gene's germline CDR1 is SNHLY and CDR2 FYNNEI. Here the CDR3 DNA reads TGTGCCAGCAGTTTACTAGTATCTGGCCCAGATACGCAGTATTTT. This gives the protein CASSLLVSGPDTQYF. The complete variable domain, with remaining parts taken from reference TRBV2 and TRBJ2-3, reads EPEVTQTPSHQVTQMGQEVILRCVPISNHLYFYWYRQILGQKVEFLVSFYNNEISEKSEIFDDQFSVERPDGSNFTLKIRSTKLEDSAMYFCASSLLVSGPDTQYFGPGTRLTVL.

The chain employs TRBV7-2 and TRBJ2-2, with TRBD2 matching 7 bases. The germline gives CDR1 SGHTA, CDR2 FQGNSA. This CDR3 has 12 residues. J was trimmed by 5 bases and V by 6 bases; bases with no gene match: 0. The CDR3 DNA reads TGTGCCAGCAGGGGGGGGACCGGGGAGCTGTTTTTT. This gives the protein CASRGGTGELFF.

The rearrangement joins TRBV5-8 to TRBJ2-1, with TRBD2 as a possible D gene (5 bases). V gave up 0 bases and J gave up 4 bases, with 11 bases separating them. From germline, CDR1 is SGHTS and CDR2 YDEGEE. This CDR3 has 15 amino acids. CDR3 loop: CASSLDPGVYNEQFF. The CDR3 DNA is TGTGCCAGCAGCTTGGACCCCGGGGTGTACAATGAGCAGTTCTTC.

This chain joins TRBV28 and TRBJ2-3, with D uncertain. The V and J ends lost 7 bases and 2 bases respectively, with 13 bases between them. Germline V CDR1 and CDR2: MDHEN, SYDVKM. The CDR3 has 14 amino acids. Here the CDR3 DNA reads TGTGCCAGCACCCCACTGCTTAACACAGATACGCAGTATTTT. Translating gives CASTPLLNTDTQYF.

V and J are TRBV15 and TRBJ2-7, with D unclear. This CDR3 is 12 amino acids long. Germline V gene data show CDR1 as LNHNV and CDR2 as YYDKDF (reference sequence). The V gene lost 3 bases and the J gene lost 9 bases, with 12 bases spanning the gap. CDR3 region: CATSSLREPQYF. The CDR3 DNA sequence: TGTGCCACCAGCAGCTTAAGAGAACCGCAGTACTTC.

The V call is TRBV10-3, the J call TRBJ2-7; D is unclear. There are 13 residues in the CDR3. Germline CDR1 reads ENHRY; CDR2 reads SYGVKD. Between the trimmed V and J ends, which lost 6 bases and 7 bases, there was a span of 16 bases. CDR3 residues: CAIRFALGREQYF. For the CDR3, the DNA is TGTGCCATCAGGTTTGCCCTAGGAAGGGAGCAGTACTTC.

The chain is built from TRBV3-1 (or the pseudogene TRBV3-2) and TRBJ2-3, with D perhaps matching TRBD2 (6 bases). CDR1 LGHDT and CDR2 YNNKEL come from the germline V gene (reference sequence). The CDR3 length is 14 residues. Trimming cost V 3 bases and J 10 bases, with 17 bases left between them. CDR3: CASSQDMSPSAQYF. The CDR3 DNA follows: TGTGCCAGCAGCCAGGATATGTCTCCTAGCGCGCAGTATTTT.

This chain connects TRBV6-2 or TRBV6-3 to TRBJ2-5, with 8 positions matching TRBD1. The CDR3 loop spans 17 amino acids. V dropped 5 bases and J dropped 1; count of bases not matched to a gene: 12. The V gene's germline CDR1 is MNHEY and CDR2 SVGEGT. CDR3 region: CASSPPGTGGGQETQYF. CDR3 bases: TGTGCCAGCAGTCCCCCGGGGACAGGAGGGGGCCAAGAGACCCAGTACTTC.

V usage is TRBV7-3 and J usage is TRBJ2-1; 12 bases map to TRBD2. The CDR3 consists of 18 residues. CDR1 and CDR2 (germline): SGHTA, FQGTGA. Germline trimming cut 5 bases from V and 3 bases from J; bases unmatched to any gene: 11. The CDR3 coding sequence is TGTGCCAGCAGCCCCCAGGGACTAGCGGGCGGGGACTACAATGAGCAGTTCTTC. As protein: CASSPQGLAGGDYNEQFF.

The genes are TRBV28 and TRBJ1-5; perhaps TRBD1 as D (5 bases). CDR3 length: 16 residues. Trimming pared 1 base from V and 2 bases from J, leaving 12 bases between. Germline V gene data show CDR1 as MDHEN and CDR2 as SYDVKM. The CDR3 loop reads CASSLFGGIGNQPQHF. The CDR3 nucleotides are TGTGCCAGCAGTTTATTTGGGGGGATAGGCAATCAGCCCCAGCATTTT.

The gene calls are TRBV4-1 and TRBJ1-6; 7 bases match TRBD1. The CDR3 is 15 residues long. With 1 base clipped from V and 6 bases from J, the junction kept 3 bases outside the gene matches. Looked up from germline, CDR1 is MGHRA and CDR2 is YSYEKL. The CDR3 is CASSQAGTVNSPLHF. CDR3 coding DNA: TGCGCCAGCAGCCAAGCTGGGACAGTTAATTCACCCCTCCACTTT.

This chain links TRBV29-1 with TRBJ1-2, with 7 bases aligning to TRBD1. The CDR3 extends over 16 amino acids. Germline V gene lookup returns CDR1 SQVTM and CDR2 ANQGSEA. V was clipped by 1 base and J by 4 bases; unmatched bases: 12. The DNA for the CDR3 is TGCAGCGTTGAAGCGGGACAGCCGACGAACACCTATGGCTACACCTTC. Translation gives CSVEAGQPTNTYGYTF.

The chain carries TRBV10-3 and TRBJ2-2; D is perhaps TRBD2 (6 bases). This CDR3 has 14 residues. V was shortened by 10 bases and J by 6 bases, with 18 bases between the two germline ends. CDR1 is ENHRY, CDR2 SYGVKD, per germline. CDR3 nucleotide sequence: TGTGCCACTCAACCTCAGGAGGGTGCCGGGGAGCTGTTTTTT. Translated, it gives CATQPQEGAGELFF.

The chain employs TRBV11-3 and TRBJ2-1, with D perhaps TRBD2 (5 bases). V lost 1 base, J lost 3 bases, and 10 bases lay in between. Looked up from germline, CDR1 is SGHNT and CDR2 is YENEEA. The CDR3 extends over 15 amino acids. The CDR3 coding sequence is TGTGCCAGCAGCTTAGGTCCAGCGGTCTACAATGAGCAGTTCTTC. It is translated as CASSLGPAVYNEQFF.